This TCR beta chain was identified in a study of T cell changes during pregnancy in multiple sclerosis. CDR3 size: 17 residues. From germline, CDR1 is KGHSH and CDR2 LQKENI. Trimming removed 1 base at V and 0 bases at J, with 15 bases between. This clone was seen once. The repertoire was sequenced with immunoSEQ multiplex PCR; TCRdb's copy has only in-frame clones and lacks some. In the table there are approximately 59,000 clones, 90% to 95% of which are singletons. The TCR originated in a female donor with multiple sclerosis, enrolled in a pregnancy study. Sequencing used CD4+ T cells from peripheral blood mononuclear cells, obtained before pregnancy. This chain links TRBV18 with TRBJ1-1, with D tentatively TRBD1 (6 bases). The CDR3 is CASSPRSGDGMNTEAFF. CDR3 coding DNA: TGTGCCAGCTCACCACGCTCAGGGGATGGGATGAACACTGAAGCTTTCTTT. The full variable domain, rest sourced from reference TRBV18 and TRBJ1-1, is NAGVMQNPRHLVRRRGQEARLRCSPMKGHSHVYWYRQLPEEGLKFMVYLQKENIIDESGMPKERFSAEFPKEGPSILRIQQVVRGDSAAYFCASSPRSGDGMNTEAFFGQGTRLTVV.